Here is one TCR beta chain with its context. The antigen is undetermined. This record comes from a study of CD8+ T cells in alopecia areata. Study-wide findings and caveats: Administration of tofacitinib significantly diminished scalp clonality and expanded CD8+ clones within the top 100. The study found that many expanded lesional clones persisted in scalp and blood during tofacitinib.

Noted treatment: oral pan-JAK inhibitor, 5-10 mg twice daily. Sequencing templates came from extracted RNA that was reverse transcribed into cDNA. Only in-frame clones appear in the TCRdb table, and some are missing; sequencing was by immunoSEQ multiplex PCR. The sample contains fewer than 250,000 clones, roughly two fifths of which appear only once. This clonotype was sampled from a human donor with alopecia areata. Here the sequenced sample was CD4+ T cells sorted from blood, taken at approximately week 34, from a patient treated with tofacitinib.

CDR3 region: CASSPKDREGTDTQYF. The CDR3 DNA follows: TGCGCCAGCAGCCCAAAGGACAGGGAAGGCACAGATACGCAGTATTTT. V is TRBV5-1 and J is TRBJ2-3; 8 nucleotides line up with TRBD1. The V gene end was trimmed by 4 bases and the J gene end by 1 base; junction bases not matched to a gene: 8. CDR1 is SGHRS, CDR2 YFSETQ, per germline. The CDR3 is made up of 16 amino acids. Drawing the rest from reference TRBV5-1 and TRBJ2-3, the complete variable domain is KAGVTQTPRYLIKTRGQQVTLSCSPISGHRSVSWYQQTPGQGLQFLFEYFSETQRNKGNFPGRFSGRQFSNSRSEMNVSTLELGDSALYLCASSPKDREGTDTQYFGPGTRLTVL.